These 5 T cell receptor beta chains came from one sample sequenced in a study of T cell responses to AZD1222 COVID-19 vaccine. Only in-frame clones appear in the TCRdb table, and some are missing; sequencing was by immunoSEQ multiplex PCR. The sample lists roughly 70,000 clones; roughly 82% were seen once. The sequenced sample was peripheral blood, obtained on day 0 of AZD1222 vaccination. The origin of the receptors is an adult in good health.

This clone appeared a few times. This rearrangement joins TRBV2 to TRBJ1-2; D might be TRBD1 (5 bases). This CDR3 region has 14 residues. V lost 2 bases and J 6 bases, leaving 13 bases between the germline ends. Germline CDR1 and CDR2: SNHLY and FYNNEI. Here the CDR3 reads CASSERGREDGYTF. In DNA form, the CDR3 reads TGTGCCAGCAGTGAAAGGGGCAGGGAGGATGGCTACACCTTC.

This clone has more than one count but fewer than ten. The chain employs TRBV11-2 and TRBJ1-6, with TRBD1 as a possible D gene (5 bases). Trimming took 4 bases from V and 5 from J, leaving 12 bases between them. Germline CDR1 SGHAT, CDR2 FQNNGV. This CDR3 region has 15 residues. The CDR3 reads CASSSLRGDNSPLHF. The CDR3 DNA follows: TGTGCCAGCAGCTCGCTCCGGGGCGATAATTCACCCCTCCACTTT. The entire variable domain, with the rest obtained from reference TRBV11-2 and TRBJ1-6, is as follows: EAGVAQSPRYKIIEKRQSVAFWCNPISGHATLYWYQQILGQGPKLLIQFQNNGVVDDSQLPKDRFSAERLKGVDSTLKIQPAKLEDSAVYLCASSSLRGDNSPLHFGNGTRLTVT.

This clone was observed a handful of times. The chain joins TRBV27 to TRBJ1-5; 7 bases map to TRBD1. This CDR3 has 15 amino acids. The J segment lost 6 bases and the V segment lost 3 bases, leaving 8 bases of the junction unmatched. Germline loops: CDR1 MNHEY, CDR2 SMNVEV (reference sequence). The CDR3 protein is CASSFGTGVGQPQHF. CDR3 nucleotide sequence: TGTGCCAGCAGTTTTGGTACAGGGGTCGGTCAGCCCCAGCATTTT.

This sequence joins TRBV5-4 and TRBJ1-4; the D gene is possibly TRBD1 (6 bases). Looked up from germline, CDR1 is SGHNT and CDR2 is YYREEE (reference sequence). Between the trimmed V and J ends, which lost 4 bases and 2 bases, there was a span of 18 bases. The CDR3 loop spans 17 amino acids. CDR3 nucleotides: TGTGCCAGCAGCCTCCGAACGGGGGGCGCGACTAATGAAAAACTGTTTTTT. Protein product: CASSLRTGGATNEKLFF.

The chain combines TRBV5-3 with TRBJ2-5, with 7 bases fitting TRBD2. TRBV5-3 falls under the ORF class, with uncertain function. V trimming: 4 bases; J trimming: 7 bases; junction bases outside the gene matches: 1. The CDR3 spans 11 residues. CDR3 sequence reads: CARSPGGTQYF. In DNA, the CDR3 is TGTGCCAGAAGCCCGGGAGGGACCCAGTACTTC.